The rows below give T cell receptor beta chains drawn from one sample of a study of cytomegalovirus exposure and HLA in healthy donors. Clones were read by immunoSEQ multiplex PCR, and TCRdb kept only the in-frame ones, dropping some. The table shows about 85,000 clones, with about 66% occurring only once. Sequencing was performed on PBMCs. Receptors were obtained from a man aged 30 to 45 in good health and CMV-seronegative. CDR3s include the opening cysteine and the closing phenylalanine or tryptophan. A D gene is named only where the DNA matches it firmly. The size of a clone is reported for some rows only, either as once, few or many, or as a class for expanded clones.

- | - | TRBJ2-7 | TRBV9 | CASSVEDSPRPHEQYF | TGTGCCAGCAGCGTAGAGGACAGCCCAAGGCCCCACGAGCAGTACTTC
- | - | TRBJ2-5 | TRBV27 | CASSSDSSQETQYF | TGTGCCAGCAGTTCTGACAGTTCCCAAGAGACCCAGTACTTC
TRBD1 | - | TRBJ2-3 | TRBV5-6 | CASSEGQTTDTQYF | TGTGCCAGCAGCGAGGGACAGACCACAGATACGCAGTATTTT
TRBD1 | - | TRBJ1-1 | TRBV2 | CASSGQGRGEAFF | TGTGCCAGCAGCGGACAGGGACGCGGTGAAGCTTTCTTT
- | - | TRBJ1-5 | TRBV2 | CASEGRSGNQPQHF | TGTGCCAGCGAGGGCCGTAGCGGCAATCAGCCCCAGCATTTT
TRBD1 | - | TRBJ1-5 | TRBV19 | CASTPEGQGDNQPQHF | TGTGCCAGTACCCCGGAAGGACAGGGCGACAATCAGCCCCAGCATTTT
- | few | TRBJ1-1 | TRBV10-3 | CAIRPDRNTEAFF | TGTGCCATCAGACCCGACAGGAACACTGAAGCTTTCTTT
TRBD1 | few | TRBJ2-4 | TRBV7-9 | CASSTTGWENIQYF | TGTGCCAGCAGCACGACAGGGTGGGAAAACATTCAGTACTTC
TRBD1 | - | TRBJ1-1 | TRBV30 | CAWSDRANTEAFF | TGTGCCTGGTCGGACAGGGCGAACACTGAAGCTTTCTTT
TRBD1 | - | TRBJ2-7 | TRBV10-3 | CAISEHPGQGSYEQYF | TGTGCCATCAGTGAGCACCCGGGACAGGGGTCCTACGAGCAGTACTTC
TRBD1 | few | TRBJ1-4 | TRBV5-8 | CASGLTGTGDEKLFF | TGTGCCAGCGGACTGACCGGGACAGGGGATGAAAAACTGTTTTTT
- | once | TRBJ1-2 | TRBV18 | CASSPVAGSYGYTF | TGTGCCAGCTCACCAGTCGCGGGGAGCTATGGCTACACCTTC
TRBD2 | few | TRBJ2-7 | TRBV7-2 | CASRGGGGSLDEQYF | TGTGCCAGCAGGGGGGGAGGCGGGAGTCTCGACGAGCAGTACTTC
- | - | TRBJ1-6 | TRBV4-3 | CASSQAIGNSPLHF | TGCGCCAGCAGCCAAGCGATCGGGAATTCACCCCTCCACTTT
TRBD2 | - | TRBJ2-3 | TRBV29-1 | CSVGGGTEPPYRTDTQYF | TGCAGCGTTGGGGGAGGGACGGAACCCCCTTACCGAACAGATACGCAGTATTTT
- | - | TRBJ2-1 | TRBV10-3 | CAISEPGQLYNEQFF | TGTGCCATCAGTGAGCCCGGACAGTTATACAATGAGCAGTTCTTC
- | - | TRBJ1-5 | TRBV10-3 | CAISTSQGGNQPQHF | TGTGCCATCAGCACATCACAGGGAGGCAATCAGCCCCAGCATTTT
TRBD1 | - | TRBJ1-4 | TRBV30 | CAWNLDRGQGKLFF | TGTGCCTGGAACCTTGACAGGGGGCAAGGAAAACTGTTTTTT
TRBD1 | - | TRBJ1-2 | TRBV7-2 | CASSPPTGDYGYTF | TGTGCCAGCAGCCCCCCCACAGGGGACTATGGCTACACCTTC
TRBD2 | - | TRBJ2-3 | TRBV19 | CVSSIGGGRGGPTDTQYF | TGTGTCAGTAGTATAGGAGGCGGGCGGGGGGGCCCAACAGATACGCAGTATTTT
- | - | TRBJ2-7 | TRBV29-1 | CSVSGSADEQYF | TGCAGCGTCTCCGGGAGCGCCGACGAGCAGTACTTC
TRBD1 | - | TRBJ2-7 | TRBV4-1 | CASSQDLTRGTGASEQYF | TGCGCCAGCAGCCAAGATCTAACTCGCGGGACAGGGGCCTCCGAGCAGTACTTC
- | - | TRBJ2-3 | TRBV4-1 | CASSQRGAASSSTDTQYF | TGCGCCAGCAGCCAAAGAGGAGCAGCCAGTTCTAGCACAGATACGCAGTATTTT